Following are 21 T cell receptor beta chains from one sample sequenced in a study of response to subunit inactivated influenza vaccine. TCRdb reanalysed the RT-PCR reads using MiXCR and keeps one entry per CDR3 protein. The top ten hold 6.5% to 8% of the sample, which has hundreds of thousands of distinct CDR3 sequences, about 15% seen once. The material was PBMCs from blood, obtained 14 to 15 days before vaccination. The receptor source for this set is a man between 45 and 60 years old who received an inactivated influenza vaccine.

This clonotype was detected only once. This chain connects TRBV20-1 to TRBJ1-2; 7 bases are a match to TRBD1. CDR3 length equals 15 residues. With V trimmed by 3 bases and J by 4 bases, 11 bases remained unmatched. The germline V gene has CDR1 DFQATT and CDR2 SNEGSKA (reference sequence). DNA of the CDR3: TGCAGTGCTAGGAGTCATACCGGACAGGTCTATGGCTACACCTTC. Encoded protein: CSARSHTGQVYGYTF.

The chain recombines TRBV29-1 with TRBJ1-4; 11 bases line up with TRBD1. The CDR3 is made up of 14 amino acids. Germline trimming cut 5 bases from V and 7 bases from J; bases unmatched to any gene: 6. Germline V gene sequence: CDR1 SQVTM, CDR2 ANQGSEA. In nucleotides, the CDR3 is TGCAGCGTTACGGACAGGGGGCGCGGTGAAAAACTGTTTTTT. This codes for CSVTDRGRGEKLFF.

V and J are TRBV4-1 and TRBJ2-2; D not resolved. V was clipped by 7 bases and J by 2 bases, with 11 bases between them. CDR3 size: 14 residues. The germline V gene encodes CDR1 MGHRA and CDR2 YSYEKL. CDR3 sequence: CASTVGSNTGELFF. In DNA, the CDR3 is TGCGCCAGCACCGTGGGATCAAACACCGGGGAGCTGTTTTTT.

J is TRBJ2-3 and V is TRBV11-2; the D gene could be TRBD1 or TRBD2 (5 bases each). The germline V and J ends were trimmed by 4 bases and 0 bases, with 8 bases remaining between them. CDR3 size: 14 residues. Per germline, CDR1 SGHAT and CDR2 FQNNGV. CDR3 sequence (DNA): TGTGCCAGCAGCTATCGGGACAGCACAGATACGCAGTATTTT. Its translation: CASSYRDSTDTQYF. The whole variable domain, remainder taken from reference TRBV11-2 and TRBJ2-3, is EAGVAQSPRYKIIEKRQSVAFWCNPISGHATLYWYQQILGQGPKLLIQFQNNGVVDDSQLPKDRFSAERLKGVDSTLKIQPAKLEDSAVYLCASSYRDSTDTQYFGPGTRLTVL.

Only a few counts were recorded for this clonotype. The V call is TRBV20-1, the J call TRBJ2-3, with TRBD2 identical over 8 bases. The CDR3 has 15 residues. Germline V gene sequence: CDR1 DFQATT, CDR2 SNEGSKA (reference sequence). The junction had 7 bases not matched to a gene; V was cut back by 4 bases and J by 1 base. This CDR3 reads CSATELAVGTDTQYF. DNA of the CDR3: TGCAGTGCTACAGAACTAGCGGTGGGCACAGATACGCAGTATTTT.

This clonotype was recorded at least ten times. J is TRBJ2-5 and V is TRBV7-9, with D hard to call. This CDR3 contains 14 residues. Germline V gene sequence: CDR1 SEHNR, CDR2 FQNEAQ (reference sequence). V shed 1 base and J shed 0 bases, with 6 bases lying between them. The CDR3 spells CASSLGTDQETQYF. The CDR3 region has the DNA TGTGCCAGCAGCTTAGGAACAGACCAAGAGACCCAGTACTTC.

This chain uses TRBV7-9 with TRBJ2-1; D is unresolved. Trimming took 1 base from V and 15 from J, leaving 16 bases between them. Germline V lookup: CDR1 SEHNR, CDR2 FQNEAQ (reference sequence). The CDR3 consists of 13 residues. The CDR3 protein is CASSLVRRDPPFF. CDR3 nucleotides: TGTGCCAGCAGCTTAGTTCGGCGAGATCCGCCGTTCTTC.

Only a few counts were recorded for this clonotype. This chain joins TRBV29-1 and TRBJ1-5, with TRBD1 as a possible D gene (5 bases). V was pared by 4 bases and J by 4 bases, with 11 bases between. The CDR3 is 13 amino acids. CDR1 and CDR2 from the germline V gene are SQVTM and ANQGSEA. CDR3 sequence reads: CSVGGADNQPQHF. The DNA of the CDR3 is TGCAGCGTTGGTGGGGCGGATAATCAGCCCCAGCATTTT.

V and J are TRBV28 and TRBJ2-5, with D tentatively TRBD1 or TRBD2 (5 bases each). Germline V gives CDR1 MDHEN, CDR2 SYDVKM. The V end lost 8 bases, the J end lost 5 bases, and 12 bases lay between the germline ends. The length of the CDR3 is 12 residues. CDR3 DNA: TGTGCCAGCGACAGAGGGGAGGAGACCCAGTACTTC. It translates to CASDRGEETQYF. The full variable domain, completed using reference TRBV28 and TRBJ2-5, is DVKVTQSSRYLVKRTGEKVFLECVQDMDHENMFWYRQDPGLGLRLIYFSYDVKMKEKGDIPEGYSVSREKKERFSLILESASTNQTSMYLCASDRGEETQYFGPGTRLLVL.

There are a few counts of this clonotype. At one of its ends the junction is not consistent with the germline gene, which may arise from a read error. This CDR3 is CASRLARGLSTDTQYF. CDR3 nucleotide sequence: TGTGCCAGCAGGTTAGCCCGGGGCCTTTCCACAGATACGCAGTATTTT. This chain uses TRBV11-1 with TRBJ2-3; D tentatively reads TRBD1 or TRBD2 (5 bases each). The CDR3 is made up of 16 amino acids. The germline V gene has CDR1 SGHAT and CDR2 FQDESV (reference sequence).

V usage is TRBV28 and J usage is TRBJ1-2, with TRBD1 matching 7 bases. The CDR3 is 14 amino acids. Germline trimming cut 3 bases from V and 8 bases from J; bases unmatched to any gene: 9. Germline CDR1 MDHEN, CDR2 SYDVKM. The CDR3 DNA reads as TGTGCCAGCAGTTTTGGGACAGAAGCGACAGGCTACACCTTC. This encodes CASSFGTEATGYTF.

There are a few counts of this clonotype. The CDR3 DNA follows: TGCGCCAGCAGCCAAGTAGGTCTGGTAGGGACCGGGGGCAATGAGCAGTTCTTC. Translated, it gives CASSQVGLVGTGGNEQFF. The rearrangement uses TRBV4-1 and TRBJ2-1; a weak D match, TRBD2 (6 bases). The CDR3 spans 18 residues. V was pared by 1 base and J by 6 bases, with 22 bases between. The V gene's germline CDR1 is MGHRA and CDR2 YSYEKL.

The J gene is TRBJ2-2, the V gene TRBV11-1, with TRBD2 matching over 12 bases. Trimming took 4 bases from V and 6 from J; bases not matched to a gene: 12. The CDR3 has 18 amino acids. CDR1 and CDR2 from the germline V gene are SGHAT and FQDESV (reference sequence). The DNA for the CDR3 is TGTGCCAGCAGCTCCTCGACTCGACTAGCGGGGGTAGCCGGGGAGCTGTTTTTT. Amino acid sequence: CASSSSTRLAGVAGELFF.

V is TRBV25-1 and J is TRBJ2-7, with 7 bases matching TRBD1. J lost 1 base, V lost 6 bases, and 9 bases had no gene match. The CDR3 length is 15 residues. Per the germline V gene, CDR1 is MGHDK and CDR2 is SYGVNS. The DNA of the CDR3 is TGTGCCAGCAGCGATAACAGGGGTAGGTCCTACGAGCAGTACTTC. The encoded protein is CASSDNRGRSYEQYF.

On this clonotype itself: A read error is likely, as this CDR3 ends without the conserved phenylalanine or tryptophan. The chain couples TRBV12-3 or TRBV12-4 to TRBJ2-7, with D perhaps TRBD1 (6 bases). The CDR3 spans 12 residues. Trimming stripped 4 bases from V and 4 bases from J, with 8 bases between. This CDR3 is CASSSQGYEQYL. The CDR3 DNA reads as TGTGCCAGCAGTTCCCAGGGGTACGAGCAGTACCTC.

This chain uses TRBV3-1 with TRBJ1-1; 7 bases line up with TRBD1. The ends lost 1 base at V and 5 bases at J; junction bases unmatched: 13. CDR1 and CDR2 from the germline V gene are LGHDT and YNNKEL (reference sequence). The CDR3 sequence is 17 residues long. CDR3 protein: CASSQAPPGQMWTEAFF. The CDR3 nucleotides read TGTGCCAGCAGCCAAGCCCCCCCGGGACAGATGTGGACTGAAGCTTTCTTT. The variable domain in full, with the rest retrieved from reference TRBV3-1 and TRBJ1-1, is DTAVSQTPKYLVTQMGNDKSIKCEQNLGHDTMYWYKQDSKKFLKIMFSYNNKELIINETVPNRFSPKSPDKAHLNLHINSLELGDSAVYFCASSQAPPGQMWTEAFFGQGTRLTVV.

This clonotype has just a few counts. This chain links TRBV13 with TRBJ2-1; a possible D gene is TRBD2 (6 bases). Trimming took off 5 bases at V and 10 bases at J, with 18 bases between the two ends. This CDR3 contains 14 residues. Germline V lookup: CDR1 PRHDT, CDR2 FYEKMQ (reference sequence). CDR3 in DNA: TGTGCCAGCAGCCTCACCTATCTAGCGAACGAGCAGTTCTTC. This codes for CASSLTYLANEQFF.

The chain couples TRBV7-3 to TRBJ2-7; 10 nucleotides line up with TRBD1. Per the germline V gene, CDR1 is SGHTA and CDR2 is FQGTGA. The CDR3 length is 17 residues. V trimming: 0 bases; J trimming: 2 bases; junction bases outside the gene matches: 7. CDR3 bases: TGTGCCAGCAGCTTAACGGGGAGGACAGGGGGGCCCTACGAGCAGTACTTC. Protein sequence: CASSLTGRTGGPYEQYF.

CDR3 nucleotides: TGTGCCAGCAGCCCCAGCAGGACTAGCGGGGGGTACAATGAGCAGTTCTTC. Residues: CASSPSRTSGGYNEQFF. The chain is built from TRBV11-2 and TRBJ2-1; 14 bases are a match to TRBD2. V lost 5 bases, J lost 4 bases, and 7 bases stayed unmatched. The CDR3 length is 17 residues. Germline-derived CDR1 and CDR2 are SGHAT and FQNNGV. The full variable domain, its missing parts supplied by reference TRBV11-2 and TRBJ2-1, is EAGVAQSPRYKIIEKRQSVAFWCNPISGHATLYWYQQILGQGPKLLIQFQNNGVVDDSQLPKDRFSAERLKGVDSTLKIQPAKLEDSAVYLCASSPSRTSGGYNEQFFGPGTRLTVL.

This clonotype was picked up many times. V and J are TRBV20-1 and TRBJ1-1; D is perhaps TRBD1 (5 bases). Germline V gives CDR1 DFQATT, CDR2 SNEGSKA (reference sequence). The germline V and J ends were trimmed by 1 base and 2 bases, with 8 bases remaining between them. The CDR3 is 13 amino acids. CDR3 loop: CSARGGGNTEAFF. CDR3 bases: TGCAGTGCTAGAGGGGGGGGTAACACTGAAGCTTTCTTT.

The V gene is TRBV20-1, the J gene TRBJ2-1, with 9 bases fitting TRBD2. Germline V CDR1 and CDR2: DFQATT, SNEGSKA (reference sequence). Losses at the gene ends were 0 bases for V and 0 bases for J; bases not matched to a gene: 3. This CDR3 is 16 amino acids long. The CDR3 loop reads CSAREVSGGSYNEQFF. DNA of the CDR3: TGCAGTGCTAGAGAGGTTAGCGGGGGCTCCTACAATGAGCAGTTCTTC.